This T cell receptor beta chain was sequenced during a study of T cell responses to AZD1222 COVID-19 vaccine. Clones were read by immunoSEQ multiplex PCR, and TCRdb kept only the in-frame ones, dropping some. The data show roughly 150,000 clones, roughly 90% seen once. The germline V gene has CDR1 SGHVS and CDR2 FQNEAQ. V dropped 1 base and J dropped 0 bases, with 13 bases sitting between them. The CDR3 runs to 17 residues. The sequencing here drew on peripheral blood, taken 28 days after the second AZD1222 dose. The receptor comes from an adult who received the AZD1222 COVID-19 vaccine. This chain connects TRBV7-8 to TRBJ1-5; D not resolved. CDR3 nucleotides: TGTGCCAGCAGCTTAGTATCGGGCAGGATTAGCAATCAGCCCCAGCATTTT. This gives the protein CASSLVSGRISNQPQHF.